A single sample gave rise to the 27 T cell receptor beta chains below, sequenced in a study of T cells in Graves' hyperthyroidism and ophthalmopathy (dated by TCRdb to about 2019). Libraries were built with multiplex PCR. These reads were obtained on an Illumina HiSeq 2000. Amplification of TCR beta CDR3 regions was carried out from RNA transcripts. The TCR CDR3 was subjected to a first round of RT-PCR using the HTBI primer set and the Qiagen OneStep RT-PCR kit. TCRdb itself trimmed the public reads at Q25 with fastp, ran MiXCR and retained productive beta chains. One record per CDR3 amino acid sequence lists the most common genes and DNA. The table for this sample lists about 560,000 distinct CDR3 sequences; about a sixth of them were counted only once. The ten most abundant clones make up approximately 7.4% of the sample. The specimen was blood. These TCRs come from a woman aged 25-40 years with Graves' hyperthyroidism.

The J gene is TRBJ1-1, the V gene TRBV10-3, with D hard to call. V lost 5 bases and J lost 7, with 17 bases in between. Germline V lookup: CDR1 ENHRY, CDR2 SYGVKD. The CDR3 spans 14 residues. The CDR3 sequence: CAISRDPFDGEAFF. CDR3 nucleotides: TGTGCCATCAGTCGAGACCCATTCGACGGTGAAGCTTTCTTT.

In this sample, this clonotype turned up many times. The chain couples TRBV18 to TRBJ1-2; D unclear. Trimming pared 4 bases from V and 8 bases from J, leaving 20 bases between. Germline CDR1 is KGHSH and CDR2 is LQKENI. The CDR3 consists of 15 residues. The CDR3 is CASSLTTQRDTGYTF. In DNA, the CDR3 is TGTGCCAGCTCACTTACGACCCAGCGGGATACGGGCTACACCTTC.

This clonotype was counted at least ten times. The rearrangement uses TRBV12-3 or TRBV12-4 and TRBJ1-1; a possible D gene is TRBD1 (5 bases). The V end lost 5 bases, the J end lost 4 bases, and 14 bases lay between the germline ends. There are 14 residues in the CDR3. The CDR3: CASSLQGDGTEAFF. CDR3 sequence (DNA): TGTGCCAGCAGTCTACAAGGGGACGGCACTGAAGCTTTCTTT.

The chain links TRBV11-2 to TRBJ1-5; D is possibly TRBD1 (5 bases). V lost 2 bases and J 6 bases, leaving 14 bases between the germline ends. CDR1 and CDR2 from the germline V gene are SGHAT and FQNNGV. The CDR3 is made up of 15 amino acids. CDR3 coding DNA: TGTGCCAGCAGCTTAATTAGGGGCTCCTTTCAGCCCCAGCATTTT. The encoded protein is CASSLIRGSFQPQHF.

This clonotype appeared many times. This chain links TRBV12-3 or TRBV12-4 with TRBJ1-1, with D uncertain. This CDR3 is built from 14 residues. V gave up 8 bases and J gave up 1 base, with 14 bases separating them. In nucleotides, the CDR3 is TGTGCCAGCGTATACTGGACTGGGAACACTGAAGCTTTCTTT. This gives the protein CASVYWTGNTEAFF.

This clonotype has at least ten counts. CDR3 DNA sequence: TGCGCCAGCAGCTTGGCCGAGGGTCGGGGAAGCACTGAAGCTTTCTTT. It translates to CASSLAEGRGSTEAFF. The gene calls are TRBV5-1 and TRBJ1-1; D gene unclear. The ends were cut back, 0 bases at V and 4 bases at J, with 16 bases in the middle. The CDR3 loop spans 16 amino acids. Germline CDR1 is SGHRS and CDR2 is YFSETQ.

Many counts were recorded for this clonotype. The chain carries TRBV5-5 and TRBJ1-1, with a possible D match to TRBD1 (5 bases). Trimming pared 2 bases from V and 0 bases from J, leaving 11 bases between. Per the germline V gene, CDR1 is SGHKS and CDR2 is YYEKEE (reference sequence). The CDR3 sequence is 15 residues long. The CDR3, as DNA: TGTGCCAGCAGCTTCCAGGGCACATTGAACACTGAAGCTTTCTTT. Translating gives CASSFQGTLNTEAFF.

At least ten counts were recorded for this clonotype. The chain is built from TRBV18 and TRBJ2-1, with D unresolved. Germline loops: CDR1 KGHSH, CDR2 LQKENI. Trimming pared 6 bases from V and 5 bases from J, leaving 14 bases between. The CDR3 is made up of 14 amino acids. For the CDR3, the DNA is TGTGCCAGCTCGGAACTGACGGTCAACAATGAGCAGTTCTTC. Its translation: CASSELTVNNEQFF.

In this sample, this clonotype turned up many times. The chain recombines TRBV5-6 with TRBJ2-4; perhaps TRBD1 as D (6 bases). Trimming pared 0 bases from V and 0 bases from J, leaving 10 bases between. The CDR3 spans 16 residues. Per germline, CDR1 SGHDT and CDR2 YYEEEE. CDR3 sequence reads: CASSLGTATAKNIQYF. Here the CDR3 DNA reads TGTGCCAGCAGCTTGGGGACAGCTACAGCCAAAAACATTCAGTACTTC.

This clonotype was picked up a small number of times. The V gene is TRBV27, the J gene TRBJ2-2; D call uncertain. Trimming took off 7 bases at V and 6 bases at J, with 15 bases between the two ends. Germline CDR1 reads MNHEY; CDR2 reads SMNVEV (reference sequence). The length of the CDR3 is 14 residues. As DNA, the CDR3 is TGTGCCAGCACCGCAGGAGTCTCGGCCGGGGAGCTGTTTTTT. Amino acids: CASTAGVSAGELFF.

This clonotype was counted at least ten times. The rearrangement joins TRBV20-1 to TRBJ2-1; 8 bases line up with TRBD1. Trimming removed 6 bases from V and 7 bases from J; junction bases left unmatched: 14. Germline V lookup: CDR1 DFQATT, CDR2 SNEGSKA (reference sequence). The CDR3 has 15 amino acids. CDR3 DNA: TGCAGTGCCACTTCCTTGGACAGGGCCGCAAATGAGCAGTTCTTC. Residues: CSATSLDRAANEQFF.

This clonotype was found many times. This chain links TRBV30 with TRBJ1-1, with D uncertain. This CDR3 has 14 residues. Germline V gene data show CDR1 as GTSNPN and CDR2 as SVGIG (reference sequence). V was clipped by 2 bases and J by 5 bases, with 15 bases between them. The CDR3: CAWSSGPSGTEAFF. CDR3 coding DNA: TGTGCCTGGAGTAGCGGTCCCTCGGGGACTGAAGCTTTCTTT.

The V gene is TRBV20-1, the J gene TRBJ2-1; 8 nucleotides match TRBD2. Germline CDR1 reads DFQATT; CDR2 reads SNEGSKA (reference sequence). The CDR3 sequence is 16 residues long. The V and J ends lost 3 bases and 6 bases, in that order; junction bases with no gene match: 13. Here the CDR3 reads CSASPPTGTRTNEQFF. The CDR3, as DNA: TGCAGTGCTAGTCCCCCCACCGGGACTAGGACCAATGAGCAGTTCTTC.

This clonotype was recorded at least ten times. The chain combines TRBV7-9 with TRBJ2-1; 7 positions match TRBD2. In germline, CDR1 is SEHNR, CDR2 FQNEAQ (reference sequence). Unmatched junction bases numbered 3, after V lost 7 bases and J lost 0 bases. CDR3 length equals 14 residues. The DNA for the CDR3 is TGTGCCAGCACCGGGACTAACTCCTACAATGAGCAGTTCTTC. Protein product: CASTGTNSYNEQFF.

This clonotype has a handful of counts. The J gene is TRBJ2-2, the V gene TRBV10-2; 14 positions agree with TRBD2. V lost 7 bases and J lost 6; bases outside the gene matches: 4. The germline gives CDR1 WSHSY, CDR2 SAAADI. CDR3 size: 15 residues. The CDR3 coding sequence is TGCGCCAGCAATTCGGGACTAGCGGGAGCCGGGGAGCTGTTTTTT. Residues: CASNSGLAGAGELFF.

This clonotype showed up many times. CDR3 sequence: CASTLTGGLTDTQYF. Written as DNA, the CDR3 is TGTGCCAGTACCCTAACAGGGGGCTTGACAGATACGCAGTATTTT. This chain joins TRBV6-1 and TRBJ2-3; the match to TRBD1 covers 9 bases. V shed 9 bases and J 3 bases; nucleotides not matched to a gene: 10. Germline V gives CDR1 MNHNS, CDR2 SASEGT. The CDR3 has 15 amino acids.

This clonotype showed up just a few times. This sequence joins TRBV6-2 or TRBV6-3 and TRBJ2-1; TRBD2 might be the D (6 bases). The CDR3 consists of 16 residues. The V and J ends lost 5 bases and 5 bases respectively, with 19 bases between them. Germline V gene data show CDR1 as MNHEY and CDR2 as SVGEGT. In DNA form, the CDR3 reads TGTGCCAGCAGTCCCCCCTCTAGCGCCCCACACAATGAGCAGTTCTTC. This sequence encodes CASSPPSSAPHNEQFF.

This clonotype came up a few times. The chain is built from TRBV24-1 and TRBJ2-7, with TRBD2 matching over 10 bases. V shed 4 bases and J 5 bases; nucleotides not matched to a gene: 10. The CDR3 has 16 residues. Germline lookup yields CDR1 KGHDR and CDR2 SFDVKD. In DNA form, the CDR3 reads TGTGCCACCAGTGAGGGCGCTAGCGGGAGAATCGACGAGCAGTACTTC. This codes for CATSEGASGRIDEQYF.

Ten or more counts support this clonotype. This chain links TRBV18 with TRBJ2-3; unclear D gene. Trimming removed 6 bases from V and 0 bases from J, with 22 bases in between. CDR3 length: 18 residues. The germline V gene encodes CDR1 KGHSH and CDR2 LQKENI. CDR3 region: CASSGSVETFPSTDTQYF. The CDR3 nucleotides are TGTGCCAGCTCCGGTTCGGTGGAAACCTTCCCTAGCACAGATACGCAGTATTTT.

This clonotype was seen at least ten times. The V and J genes are TRBV3-1 and TRBJ2-1, with 7 bases that match TRBD2. The CDR3 runs 19 residues. Trimming removed 1 base from V and 3 bases from J; junction bases left unmatched: 15. Germline lookup yields CDR1 LGHDT and CDR2 YNNKEL (reference sequence). The CDR3 DNA reads TGTGCCAGCAGCCAAGCATATGGGGAGCGGGACGTCTTCTACAATGAGCAGTTCTTC. This gives the protein CASSQAYGERDVFYNEQFF.

In this sample, this clonotype turned up many times. The chain uses TRBV6-1 and TRBJ1-1; no reliable D call. This CDR3 has 13 residues. Germline values: CDR1 MNHNS, CDR2 SASEGT. V dropped 10 bases and J dropped 3 bases, with 15 bases sitting between them. The CDR3 sequence is CANSPQHDTEAFF. The DNA of the CDR3 is TGTGCCAACAGCCCGCAACACGACACTGAAGCTTTCTTT.

A remark on this clonotype: Given a much more abundant clone one base away, this may be a read error. This chain links TRBV3-1 with TRBJ1-6, with 7 bases lining up with TRBD1. Germline trimming cut 8 bases from V and 7 bases from J; bases unmatched to any gene: 5. The CDR3 length is 13 residues. CDR1 is LGHDT, CDR2 YNNKEL, per germline (reference sequence). CDR3 amino acids: CASWTQGNSPLHF. In DNA, the CDR3 is TGTGCCAGCTGGACACAGGGGAATTCACCCCTCCACTTT. The full variable domain, rest sourced from reference TRBV3-1 and TRBJ1-6, is DTAVSQTPKYLVTQMGNDKSIKCEQNLGHDTMYWYKQDSKKFLKIMFSYNNKELIINETVPNRFSPKSPDKAHLNLHINSLELGDSAVYFCASWTQGNSPLHFGNGTRLTVT.

The chain employs TRBV5-4 and TRBJ2-5; no clear D. CDR3 length: 13 amino acids. The V and J ends lost 4 bases and 5 bases respectively, with 12 bases between them. CDR1 SGHNT and CDR2 YYREEE come from the germline V gene (reference sequence). The CDR3 DNA sequence: TGTGCCAGCAGCCCTCGGGTCGACGAGACCCAGTACTTC. Its protein product is CASSPRVDETQYF.

In its sample, this clonotype was seen many times. The chain has TRBV28 and TRBJ2-2; 8 bases are shared with TRBD1. This CDR3 has 15 residues. Germline loops: CDR1 MDHEN, CDR2 SYDVKM. Trimming cost V 5 bases and J 2 bases; bases outside gene matches: 4. CDR3 nucleotides: TGTGCCAGCAGTCGGCCAGGGGGCAACACCGGGGAGCTGTTTTTT. This gives the protein CASSRPGGNTGELFF.

This rearrangement joins TRBV13 to TRBJ2-2; 9 nucleotides line up with TRBD2. J lost 7 bases, V lost 3 bases, and 9 bases had no gene match. In germline, CDR1 is PRHDT, CDR2 FYEKMQ (reference sequence). The CDR3 length is 16 residues. CDR3 nucleotide sequence: TGTGCCAGCAGCTTCGTATTAGCGGGAGTGGGCGGGGAGCTGTTTTTT. Its translation is CASSFVLAGVGGELFF.

This clonotype was seen at least ten times. The chain employs TRBV30 and TRBJ2-3; no firm D call. The CDR3 loop spans 14 amino acids. CDR1 and CDR2 from the germline V gene are GTSNPN and SVGIG (reference sequence). V was pared by 3 bases and J by 0 bases, with 10 bases between. CDR3 region: CAWRMKISTDTQYF. Here the CDR3 DNA reads TGTGCCTGGAGGATGAAGATCAGCACAGATACGCAGTATTTT.

The chain combines TRBV6-1 with TRBJ1-1, with TRBD1 matching over 8 bases. Germline CDR1 and CDR2: MNHNS and SASEGT. This CDR3 has 13 amino acids. Trimming at V came to 7 bases and at J to 5 bases, leaving 6 bases not matched to a gene. CDR3 DNA sequence: TGTGCCAGCATAAGGACAGGGATGACTGAAGCTTTCTTT. Its translation is CASIRTGMTEAFF.